This paragraph covers one TCR beta chain sequence. Antigen: not known. Germline trimming cut 5 bases from V and 5 bases from J; bases unmatched to any gene: 1. Per germline, CDR1 SGHAT and CDR2 FQDESV (reference sequence). CDR3 length equals 13 residues. The data stem from a study of T cell repertoires in cytomegalovirus infection. Findings of the study overall: CMV-specific TCR beta clonotypes restricted by HLA-C dominated the ex vivo response.

TCRdb redid the calling of the reads with MiXCR, one entry per CDR3 protein. The profile covers around 50,000 distinct CDR3 sequences, with roughly 20% appearing a single time and about 30% taken by the ten largest. This sample comprised CD8+ T cells from cultured PBMCs, obtained from culture after CMV antigen stimulation. The chain links TRBV11-1 to TRBJ1-5, with TRBD1 matching 9 bases. The TCR originated in a human donor in good health (CMV status not recorded). Some clones in this sample may be carry-over from other donors' samples. This CDR3 reads CASSGDRDQPQHF. CDR3 nucleotides: TGTGCCAGCAGCGGGGACAGGGATCAGCCCCAGCATTTT.